This T cell receptor (beta chain) was retrieved from a study of T-cell memory formation after mild COVID-19. Study context: TCR clustering was largely donor specific.

The ends were cut back, 4 bases at V and 2 bases at J, with 13 bases in the middle. The germline V gene encodes CDR1 SGHTA and CDR2 FQGTGA. This CDR3 is built from 15 residues. Study-level findings and limits: CD4/CD8 balance held among clones contracting day 15 to 85, and later expanders leaned CD4+. Contracting CD4+ clones were located mainly in CM and EM, and CD8+ clones in EMRA. Detection of some responders pre-infection suggested pre-existing cross-reactive memory T cells participated.

Via MiXCR, TCRdb re-called the 5' RACE reads, giving one row per CDR3 protein. Here the sample spans roughly 110,000 distinct CDR3 sequences, over 10% being singletons. This clonotype was seen ten or more times. What it binds is not known. This clonotype was sampled from an adult woman who had mild COVID-19 (a few samples of this study predate the infection). Cell type and time point are not known. The chain links TRBV7-3 to TRBJ2-3; a possible D gene is TRBD2 (6 bases). The sequenced sample consisted of PBMCs or a T cell subset sorted from them (not recorded which). The CDR3 loop is CASSSLASDTDTQYF. For the CDR3, the DNA is TGTGCCAGCAGCTCACTAGCAAGCGACACAGATACGCAGTATTTT. Variable domain in full (rest from reference TRBV7-3 and TRBJ2-3): GAGVSQTPSNKVTEKGKYVELRCDPISGHTALYWYRQSLGQGPEFLIYFQGTGAADDSGLPNDRFFAVRPEGSVSTLKIQRTERGDSAVYLCASSSLASDTDTQYFGPGTRLTVL.